Listed below are T cell receptor beta chains from one sample, sequenced in a study of neurological immune-mediated disorders. Each CDR3 protein gets one entry after TCRdb re-called the 5' RACE reads with MiXCR. Of tens of thousands of distinct CDR3 sequences listed, about 3.7% are singletons. Sequenced material: PBMCs. The receptors stem from a man aged 60 to 69 with multiple sclerosis. The CDR3 runs from the conserved cysteine through the conserved F or W. Fields, in order: J gene, D gene, V gene, clone size, CDR3 DNA, CDR3 protein. The D gene is left open where the match is weak. Not every row has a clone size; where given, it reads once, few, many or a size class.

j_gene: TRBJ1-2; d_gene: -; v_gene: TRBV20-1; abundance: many; CDR3nt: TGCAGTGCTAGAGATCCAGGGGATAAAAACTATGGCTACACCTTC; CDR3aa: CSARDPGDKNYGYTF
j_gene: TRBJ2-7; d_gene: -; v_gene: TRBV20-1; abundance: many; CDR3nt: TGCAGTGCTGGACAAGTGAACGAGCAGTACTTC; CDR3aa: CSAGQVNEQYF
j_gene: TRBJ1-1; d_gene: -; v_gene: TRBV20-1; abundance: many; CDR3nt: TGCAGTGCTCCGGGTCCATCGGGGGTCGGAGCTTTCTTT; CDR3aa: CSAPGPSGVGAFF
j_gene: TRBJ2-7; d_gene: TRBD1; v_gene: TRBV20-1; abundance: many; CDR3nt: TGCAGTGCTAGAGATGAAGGGACAGGGGTCGACGAGCAGTACTTC; CDR3aa: CSARDEGTGVDEQYF
j_gene: TRBJ1-3; d_gene: -; v_gene: TRBV18; abundance: many; CDR3nt: TGTGCCAGCTCACCATTAGAGGGGCTCTCTGGAAACACCATATATTTT; CDR3aa: CASSPLEGLSGNTIYF
j_gene: TRBJ2-1; d_gene: -; v_gene: TRBV5-5; abundance: many; CDR3nt: TGTGCCAGCTCCGCTTCGGGACCTCCCCGGGGGACCAATGAGCAGTTCTTC; CDR3aa: CASSASGPPRGTNEQFF
j_gene: TRBJ2-1; d_gene: TRBD2; v_gene: TRBV20-1; abundance: many; CDR3nt: TGCAGTGGCAGGGCGGGCGGGAGGATGCAGTTCTTC; CDR3aa: CSGRAGGRMQFF
j_gene: TRBJ2-1; d_gene: -; v_gene: TRBV10-1; abundance: many; CDR3nt: TGCGCCAGCCAGGGTTCAGGATTCAATGAGCAGTTCTTC; CDR3aa: CASQGSGFNEQFF
j_gene: TRBJ2-2; d_gene: -; v_gene: TRBV7-2; abundance: many; CDR3nt: TGTGCCAGCAGCTTAAGATGGGGTGGCGGGGAGCTGTTTTTT; CDR3aa: CASSLRWGGGELFF
j_gene: TRBJ2-1; d_gene: TRBD2; v_gene: TRBV20-1; abundance: many; CDR3nt: TGCAGCCTCATAGCGGGTGGGGACAATGAGCAGTTCTTC; CDR3aa: CSLIAGGDNEQFF
j_gene: TRBJ2-7; d_gene: -; v_gene: TRBV29-1; abundance: many; CDR3nt: TGCAGCGTCACAGGTGTCTCCTACGAGCAGTACTTC; CDR3aa: CSVTGVSYEQYF
j_gene: TRBJ2-1; d_gene: -; v_gene: TRBV12-3/TRBV12-4; abundance: many; CDR3nt: TGTGCCAGCAGTTTATTAAATGAGCAGTTCTTC; CDR3aa: CASSLLNEQFF
j_gene: TRBJ2-7; d_gene: -; v_gene: TRBV5-1; abundance: many; CDR3nt: TGCGCCAGCAGCTCTCCTATACAGGGTGACGAGCAGTACTTC; CDR3aa: CASSSPIQGDEQYF
j_gene: TRBJ2-5; d_gene: TRBD2; v_gene: TRBV5-1; abundance: many; CDR3nt: TGCGCCAGCAGCGGCGTTAGCGGGGGCCAAGAGACCCAGTACTTC; CDR3aa: CASSGVSGGQETQYF
j_gene: TRBJ2-1; d_gene: -; v_gene: TRBV20-1; abundance: many; CDR3nt: TGCAGTGCTAGTTTTGAGAACAATGAGCAGTTCTTC; CDR3aa: CSASFENNEQFF
j_gene: TRBJ1-1; d_gene: -; v_gene: TRBV2; abundance: many; CDR3nt: TGTGCCAGCTTGGGGGGCCAGGGGAGGACTTTCTTT; CDR3aa: CASLGGQGRTFF
j_gene: TRBJ2-5; d_gene: TRBD1; v_gene: TRBV5-1; abundance: many; CDR3nt: TGCGCCAGCAGCAGCTTGCAGGGGGCCCTATCAGCTCAAGAGACCCAGTACTTC; CDR3aa: CASSSLQGALSAQETQYF
j_gene: TRBJ2-2; d_gene: TRBD2; v_gene: TRBV20-1; abundance: -; CDR3nt: TGCAGTGCCAACAAACTAGCGGGAGAAACCGGGGAGCTGTTTTTT; CDR3aa: CSANKLAGETGELFF
j_gene: TRBJ2-3; d_gene: -; v_gene: TRBV2; abundance: many; CDR3nt: TGTGCCAGCAGTGCGGGAGTTGGCACAGATACGCAGTATTTT; CDR3aa: CASSAGVGTDTQYF
j_gene: TRBJ2-1; d_gene: TRBD2; v_gene: TRBV7-2; abundance: many; CDR3nt: TGTGCCAGCAGCTTAGTTCTAGCGGGGGCTACTTGGAATGAGCAGTTCTTC; CDR3aa: CASSLVLAGATWNEQFF
j_gene: TRBJ2-7; d_gene: -; v_gene: TRBV5-1; abundance: many; CDR3nt: TGCGCCAGCAGCCCTCGATCCAAGTACGAGCAGTACTTC; CDR3aa: CASSPRSKYEQYF
j_gene: TRBJ2-2; d_gene: -; v_gene: TRBV10-3; abundance: many; CDR3nt: TGTGCCATCAGTGGAAACCCGGGGCCCAACACCGGGGAGCTGTTTTTT; CDR3aa: CAISGNPGPNTGELFF
j_gene: TRBJ2-3; d_gene: -; v_gene: TRBV10-3; abundance: many; CDR3nt: TGTGCCGCCTCCCTTGGCCCCACAGATACGCAGTATTTT; CDR3aa: CAASLGPTDTQYF
j_gene: TRBJ1-6; d_gene: -; v_gene: TRBV28; abundance: many; CDR3nt: TGTGCCAGCTTAGGAAACTATAATTCACCCCTCCACTTT; CDR3aa: CASLGNYNSPLHF
j_gene: TRBJ2-1; d_gene: -; v_gene: TRBV25-1; abundance: many; CDR3nt: TGTGCCAGCAGGGCGTACAATGAGCAGTTCTTC; CDR3aa: CASRAYNEQFF
j_gene: TRBJ2-7; d_gene: -; v_gene: TRBV2; abundance: many; CDR3nt: TGTGCCAGCGTCAGGAACGAGCAGTACTTC; CDR3aa: CASVRNEQYF
j_gene: TRBJ2-5; d_gene: TRBD1; v_gene: TRBV10-3; abundance: -; CDR3nt: TGTGCCATCATGCCGACAGGGGAAGAGACCCAGTACTTC; CDR3aa: CAIMPTGEETQYF
j_gene: TRBJ2-1; d_gene: TRBD2; v_gene: TRBV20-1; abundance: many; CDR3nt: TGCAGTGCAATAAGCGGGAGGGCCAATGAGCAGTTCTTC; CDR3aa: CSAISGRANEQFF
j_gene: TRBJ2-7; d_gene: TRBD1; v_gene: TRBV10-3; abundance: many; CDR3nt: TGTGCCATCAGTGAGGGCTCGGGACAGTCCTACGAGCAGTACTTC; CDR3aa: CAISEGSGQSYEQYF
j_gene: TRBJ1-6; d_gene: -; v_gene: TRBV20-1; abundance: many; CDR3nt: TGCAGTGCTAGGATAGTGGGACTGCCGTCGTCCCCCCTCCACTTT; CDR3aa: CSARIVGLPSSPLHF
j_gene: TRBJ1-2; d_gene: -; v_gene: TRBV10-3; abundance: -; CDR3nt: TGTGACATCTCCGGGAACTATGGCTACACCTTC; CDR3aa: CDISGNYGYTF
j_gene: TRBJ2-3; d_gene: TRBD2; v_gene: TRBV25-1; abundance: few; CDR3nt: TGTGCCAGCAGCCCCATACGGCGGGGGGGCCCCCGAGATACGCAGTATTTT; CDR3aa: CASSPIRRGGPRDTQYF
j_gene: TRBJ1-1; d_gene: -; v_gene: TRBV6-6; abundance: many; CDR3nt: TGTGCCAGCAGTTACGTGGATACTGAAGCTTTCTTT; CDR3aa: CASSYVDTEAFF
j_gene: TRBJ2-7; d_gene: -; v_gene: TRBV9; abundance: few; CDR3nt: TGTGCCAGCAGCGTAGTAGCGGAGGCCTACGAGCAGTACTTC; CDR3aa: CASSVVAEAYEQYF
j_gene: TRBJ2-7; d_gene: -; v_gene: TRBV6-5; abundance: many; CDR3nt: TGTGCCAGCATCCCCTTAGGTACTGGGACCTCATATACGAAGCAGTACTTC; CDR3aa: CASIPLGTGTSYTKQYF
j_gene: TRBJ2-7; d_gene: -; v_gene: TRBV5-1; abundance: many; CDR3nt: TGCGCCAGCAGCTTGGAAGTCGGGCCCTACGAGCAGTACTTC; CDR3aa: CASSLEVGPYEQYF
j_gene: TRBJ2-3; d_gene: -; v_gene: TRBV3-1; abundance: many; CDR3nt: TGTGCCAGCAGCCTGGGGGTAGTAACGCAGTATTTT; CDR3aa: CASSLGVVTQYF
j_gene: TRBJ2-1; d_gene: TRBD2; v_gene: TRBV7-2; abundance: many; CDR3nt: TGTGCCAGCAGCATAGGACTAGCGGGAGGAAATGAGCAGTTCTTC; CDR3aa: CASSIGLAGGNEQFF
j_gene: TRBJ2-1; d_gene: TRBD2; v_gene: TRBV5-1; abundance: many; CDR3nt: TGCGCCAGCAGCTTGGCGGGGGGGGCAAACAATGAGCAGTTCTTC; CDR3aa: CASSLAGGANNEQFF
j_gene: TRBJ2-5; d_gene: TRBD1; v_gene: TRBV5-1; abundance: many; CDR3nt: TGCGCCAGCAGCTTGGTGGGGACAGGCGGGGAGACCCAGTACTTC; CDR3aa: CASSLVGTGGETQYF
j_gene: TRBJ1-1; d_gene: -; v_gene: TRBV5-8; abundance: -; CDR3nt: TGTGCCAGCAGCTTGTTTCAGGCCAGAAATACGAACACTGAAGCTTTCTTT; CDR3aa: CASSLFQARNTNTEAFF
j_gene: TRBJ2-1; d_gene: -; v_gene: TRBV20-1; abundance: many; CDR3nt: TGCAGTGCCCACCAGCAGGGGAAGAGCAATGAGCAGTTCTTC; CDR3aa: CSAHQQGKSNEQFF
j_gene: TRBJ1-1; d_gene: TRBD1; v_gene: TRBV28; abundance: many; CDR3nt: TGTGCCAGCGAAGACAGGGCCACTGAAGCTTTCTTT; CDR3aa: CASEDRATEAFF
j_gene: TRBJ2-1; d_gene: TRBD2; v_gene: TRBV20-1; abundance: many; CDR3nt: TGCAGTGCTAGGATTGGGACTAACCCTGAGCAGTTCTTC; CDR3aa: CSARIGTNPEQFF